The 13 T cell receptor beta chains presented below share a single source sample, sequenced in a study of CD8 T cells in ankylosing spondylitis. MiXCR, applied by TCRdb to the 5' RACE reads, yields one record per CDR3 protein. This sample carries a few hundred thousand distinct CDR3 sequences, around a tenth of them seen once, and the ten largest clones take 6% to 8.5%. Input material: blood, either unsorted or a sorted T cell fraction (not recorded which). Source of these receptors: a male donor with ankylosing spondylitis or in good health (not recorded which).

This clonotype was detected only once. This sequence joins TRBV29-1 and TRBJ1-5; weak D call: TRBD1 (5 bases). CDR3 length: 13 amino acids. Germline CDR1 is SQVTM and CDR2 is ANQGSEA. V lost 4 bases to trimming and J lost 4 bases, with 11 bases between them. DNA for the CDR3: TGCAGCGTTGCGTGGGACGGGAATCAGCCCCAGCATTTT. This translates into CSVAWDGNQPQHF.

The CDR3 sequence is CASSHRLSGNTIYF. The CDR3 nucleotides read TGTGCCAGCAGCCATCGGTTGTCTGGAAACACCATATATTTT. This chain connects TRBV7-6 to TRBJ1-3; D is unresolved. V lost 5 bases to trimming and J lost 1 base, with 9 bases between them. In germline, CDR1 is SGHVS, CDR2 FNYEAQ. The CDR3 runs 14 residues. The entire variable domain, with the rest obtained from reference TRBV7-6 and TRBJ1-3, is as follows: GAGVSQSPRYKVTKRGQDVALRCDPISGHVSLYWYRQALGQGPEFLTYFNYEAQQDKSGLPNDRFSAERPEGSISTLTIQRTEQRDSAMYRCASSHRLSGNTIYFGEGSWLTVV.

This clonotype was counted at least ten times. The genes are TRBV11-2 and TRBJ2-3, with 7 bases identical to TRBD2. This CDR3 is 15 amino acids long. V was pared by 2 bases and J by 0 bases, with 2 bases of the junction left unmatched. CDR1 is SGHAT, CDR2 FQNNGV, per germline. This CDR3 reads CASSLLAGSTDTQYF. DNA for the CDR3: TGTGCCAGCAGCTTATTAGCGGGCAGCACAGATACGCAGTATTTT.

The chain has TRBV7-9 and TRBJ2-5, with D possibly matching TRBD1 (6 bases). Germline lookup yields CDR1 SEHNR and CDR2 FQNEAQ (reference sequence). Trimming left V 5 bases short and J 5 bases short, with 18 bases between. The CDR3 contains 15 residues. For the CDR3, the DNA is TGTGCCAGCAGCCGCATCTACACAGGGTATGAGACCCAGTACTTC. Translating gives CASSRIYTGYETQYF.

Only one count was recorded for this clonotype. The chain joins TRBV10-3 to TRBJ1-2; D is unresolved. The CDR3 totals 13 residues. Germline CDR1 is ENHRY and CDR2 is SYGVKD. The V end was cut by 4 bases, the J end by 0 bases, with 6 bases between. This CDR3 reads CAISGQTNYGYTF. CDR3 DNA sequence: TGTGCCATCAGTGGGCAGACTAACTATGGCTACACCTTC.

Ten or more counts support this clonotype. The chain combines TRBV5-1 with TRBJ2-1; D might be TRBD2 (7 bases). This CDR3 is 14 amino acids long. The V end lost 5 bases, the J end lost 5 bases, and 14 bases lay between the germline ends. Germline lookup yields CDR1 SGHRS and CDR2 YFSETQ. CDR3 protein: CASSRRGDNNEQFF. CDR3 nucleotides: TGCGCCAGCAGTAGACGGGGGGACAACAATGAGCAGTTCTTC.

This clonotype was picked up many times. The chain uses TRBV15 and TRBJ2-4; maybe TRBD1 (6 bases). The ends were cut back, 2 bases at V and 11 bases at J, with 16 bases in the middle. Germline CDR1 reads LNHNV; CDR2 reads YYDKDF (reference sequence). The length of the CDR3 is 14 residues. CDR3 in amino acids: CATSRLAGTTVQYF. CDR3 coding DNA: TGTGCCACCAGCAGACTCGCCGGGACAACCGTTCAGTACTTC. Filled out from reference TRBV15 and TRBJ2-4, the complete variable domain reads DAMVIQNPRYQVTQFGKPVTLSCSQTLNHNVMYWYQQKSSQAPKLLFHYYDKDFNNEADTPDNFQSRRPNTSFCFLDIRSPGLGDTAMYLCATSRLAGTTVQYFGAGTRLSVL.

Comment on this clonotype: This may be a read error: a much more frequent sequence differs by one nucleotide. The rearrangement links TRBV20-1 to TRBJ2-5; a possible D gene is TRBD2 (6 bases). Trimming removed 5 bases at V and 5 bases at J, with 21 bases between. The CDR3 length is 15 residues. Germline lookup yields CDR1 DFQATT and CDR2 SNEGSKA (reference sequence). In DNA form, the CDR3 reads TGCAGTGCTGGCCAGGCTGGGGGGTGGCATGAGACCCAGTACTTC. Translation: CSAGQAGGWHETQYF.

In its sample, this clonotype was seen many times. The chain employs TRBV29-1 and TRBJ1-1, with D unresolved. From germline, CDR1 is SQVTM and CDR2 ANQGSEA. V was cut by 2 bases and J by 3 bases, with 4 bases left in between. The CDR3 contains 11 residues. Written as DNA, the CDR3 is TGCAGCGTTGAAACGTACACTGAAGCTTTCTTT. Translating it yields CSVETYTEAFF.

This clonotype was detected many times. The CDR3 DNA sequence: TGCAGTGCTCCGGGAACCAGCACAGATACGCAGTATTTT. It is translated as CSAPGTSTDTQYF. The chain couples TRBV20-1 to TRBJ2-3; possible D gene TRBD2, 5 bases. Trimming removed 5 bases at V and 0 bases at J, with 9 bases between. Germline-derived CDR1 and CDR2 are DFQATT and SNEGSKA (reference sequence). The CDR3 length is 13 residues.

This clonotype was detected many times. The gene calls are TRBV27 and TRBJ1-5; D may be TRBD1 (5 bases). V lost 5 bases to trimming and J lost 2 bases, with 13 bases between them. There are 15 residues in the CDR3. The germline V gene has CDR1 MNHEY and CDR2 SMNVEV (reference sequence). CDR3 sequence (DNA): TGTGCCAGCAGTGCCACCGTGGGGGGCAATCAGCCCCAGCATTTT. Translation: CASSATVGGNQPQHF.

This chain links TRBV11-2 with TRBJ2-1; tentative D call: TRBD2 (6 bases). The V gene lost 4 bases and the J gene lost 8 bases, with 6 bases spanning the gap. The CDR3 extends over 11 amino acids. Germline CDR1 reads SGHAT; CDR2 reads FQNNGV. The CDR3: CASSSGDEQFF. The CDR3 bases are TGTGCCAGCAGCTCGGGAGATGAGCAGTTCTTC.

In this sample, this clonotype turned up many times. CDR3 sequence (DNA): TGTGCCAGCAGTTACTTTGGACTAGCGGAATTGAGCTCCTACAATGAGCAGTTCTTC. Its translation is CASSYFGLAELSSYNEQFF. The rearrangement links TRBV6-5 to TRBJ2-1, with 10 positions matching TRBD2. V was pared by 1 base and J by 0 bases, with 9 bases of the junction left unmatched. In germline, CDR1 is MNHEY, CDR2 SVGAGI. The CDR3 is 19 residues long.